The clone carrying this T cell receptor (beta chain) appeared many times. Its antigen is unknown. The sample originates from a study of T cell repertoires in cytomegalovirus infection. Overall study: CMV infection plus the matching HLA type was flagged by public TCR beta signatures. Study findings and constraints: Carriers of CMV and the relevant HLA type were discriminated by public TCR beta frequency. The study found HLA-C-restricted CMV-specific TCR beta clonotypes dominating the ex vivo response.

TCRdb processed the reads anew with MiXCR; each CDR3 protein has one entry. The repertoire consists of almost 500,000 distinct CDR3 sequences, with roughly 12% occurring once and the leading ten covering 10%. V shed 5 bases and J 4 bases; nucleotides not matched to a gene: 8. CDR1 is SGHTA, CDR2 FQGNSA, per germline. The CDR3 totals 15 residues. The J gene is TRBJ1-3, the V gene TRBV7-2; TRBD1 agrees at 7 bases. The receptor was isolated from a human donor in good health (CMV status not recorded). Some clones in this sample may be carry-over from other donors' samples. The sample comprised PBMCs. The CDR3 DNA sequence: TGTGCCAGCAGCGCCAGACAGGGATTAGGAAACACCATATATTTT. Protein: CASSARQGLGNTIYF.